This T cell receptor (beta chain) was recovered during a study of cytomegalovirus exposure and HLA in healthy donors. Study-wide findings and caveats: Analysis was carried out at a later point, and it linked a missense DCLRE1C variant to TCR beta V- and J-gene trimming. Previously analyzed data showed that most TCR beta V segments were productive at a frequency of about 87% or about 30%.

The length of the CDR3 is 16 residues. V lost 0 bases, J lost 6 bases, and 15 bases lay in between. CDR1 and CDR2 (germline): LGHNA, YSLEER. This clone has only a few counts. Its antigen is unidentified. A multiplex PCR was run with 60 Vbeta primers and 13 Jbeta primers. Sequencing was performed with immunoSEQ multiplex PCR; in TCRdb, only in-frame clones are kept and a portion is missing. The sample lists over 85,000 clones, 75% to 80% occurring once. V is TRBV4-3 and J is TRBJ2-1, with a possible D match to TRBD1 (5 bases). Specimen: PBMCs. This TCR was sampled from a woman in her thirties in good health and CMV-seronegative. The CDR3 spells CASSQDKGDQGNEQFF. The CDR3 region has the DNA TGCGCCAGCAGCCAAGATAAAGGGGATCAGGGCAATGAGCAGTTCTTC.